This passage covers 18 T cell receptor beta chains from one sample sequenced in a study of tumor-infiltrating lymphocytes in localized non-small cell lung cancer. Assay: immunoSEQ multiplex PCR; the TCRdb copy retains only in-frame clones and omits some. The table has roughly 7,100 clones, 60% to 80% seen once. Sequenced input: uninvolved lung tissue not adjacent to the tumor. The receptors were gathered from a human donor with non-small cell lung cancer.

In DNA, the CDR3 is TGCAGCGTTGAAGAGTATCTGAACACTGAAGCTTTCTTT. Translating it yields CSVEEYLNTEAFF. The chain uses TRBV29-1 and TRBJ1-1; no definite D call. The V end lost 0 bases, the J end lost 0 bases, and 5 bases lay between the germline ends. Per germline, CDR1 SQVTM and CDR2 ANQGSEA. CDR3 size: 13 residues. Together with reference TRBV29-1 and TRBJ1-1, the CDR3 gives the full variable domain: SAVISQKPSRDICQRGTSLTIQCQVDSQVTMMFWYRQQPGQSLTLIATANQGSEATYESGFVIDKFPISRPNLTFSTLTVSNMSPEDSSIYLCSVEEYLNTEAFFGQGTRLTVV.

This clone came up a few times. The rearrangement joins TRBV6-4 to TRBJ2-3; perhaps TRBD2 as D (6 bases). Germline V gene sequence: CDR1 MRHNA, CDR2 SNTAGT. The CDR3 is 14 amino acids. V was shortened by 4 bases and J by 0 bases, with 8 bases between the two germline ends. CDR3 sequence reads: CASSGSGSTDTQYF. In nucleotides, the CDR3 is TGTGCCAGCAGTGGGAGCGGGAGCACAGATACGCAGTATTTT.

The rearrangement links TRBV30 to TRBJ1-5; D is unresolved. The V gene lost 0 bases and the J gene lost 1 base, with 4 bases spanning the gap. The germline CDR1 and CDR2 sequences are GTSNPN and SVGIG (reference sequence). The CDR3 runs to 13 residues. The CDR3 DNA is TGTGCCTGGAGTGTGGGAAGCAATCAGCCCCAGCATTTT. As protein: CAWSVGSNQPQHF. Looking up the rest from reference TRBV30 and TRBJ1-5 gives the full variable domain: SQTIHQWPATLVQPVGSPLSLECTVEGTSNPNLYWYRQAAGRGLQLLFYSVGIGQISSEVPQNLSASRPQDRQFILSSKKLLLSDSGFYLCAWSVGSNQPQHFGDGTRLSIL.

The V call is TRBV19, the J call TRBJ1-2; a weak D match, TRBD1 (5 bases). This CDR3 contains 15 residues. Trimming pared 0 bases from V and 4 bases from J, leaving 12 bases between. Germline V lookup: CDR1 LNHDA, CDR2 SQIVND (reference sequence). CDR3 in amino acids: CASSIDPGHTYGYTF. Here the CDR3 DNA reads TGTGCCAGTAGTATAGATCCAGGGCATACCTATGGCTACACCTTC. Looking up the rest from reference TRBV19 and TRBJ1-2 gives the full variable domain: DGGITQSPKYLFRKEGQNVTLSCEQNLNHDAMYWYRQDPGQGLRLIYYSQIVNDFQKGDIAEGYSVSREKKESFPLTVTSAQKNPTAFYLCASSIDPGHTYGYTFGSGTRLTVV.

The chain recombines TRBV28 with TRBJ2-7; D uncertain. This CDR3 has 12 amino acids. Trimming removed 3 bases from V and 2 bases from J, with 5 bases in between. CDR1 and CDR2 (germline): MDHEN, SYDVKM. CDR3 protein: CASSLETYEQYF. The CDR3 region has the DNA TGTGCCAGCAGTTTGGAGACCTACGAGCAGTACTTC.

The rearrangement links TRBV19 to TRBJ2-7; D may be TRBD2 (5 bases). In germline, CDR1 is LNHDA, CDR2 SQIVND (reference sequence). The CDR3 consists of 12 residues. V lost 7 bases and J 9 bases, leaving 16 bases between the germline ends. In nucleotides, the CDR3 is TGTGCCAGTAATAGGAGCAGAAGCGGGCAGTACTTC. This gives the protein CASNRSRSGQYF.

The rearrangement links TRBV10-3 to TRBJ2-5; 14 bases are a match to TRBD2. CDR3 length: 17 amino acids. Unmatched junction bases numbered 2, after V lost 0 bases and J lost 2 bases. From germline, CDR1 is ENHRY and CDR2 SYGVKD. The CDR3 sequence: CAISESTSGRGQETQYF. DNA for the CDR3: TGTGCCATCAGTGAGTCGACTAGCGGGAGGGGTCAAGAGACCCAGTACTTC.

J is TRBJ2-3 and V is TRBV6-5, with TRBD2 matching 11 bases. Trimming cost V 0 bases and J 6 bases; bases outside gene matches: 5. This CDR3 comprises 16 residues. In germline, CDR1 is MNHEY, CDR2 SVGAGI. Written as DNA, the CDR3 is TGTGCCAGCAGTTACTCACTAGCGGGAGACCTGGATACGCAGTATTTT. Residues: CASSYSLAGDLDTQYF.

The chain links TRBV4-3 to TRBJ1-2; no reliable D call. The V gene lost 0 bases and the J gene lost 8 bases, with 16 bases spanning the gap. Per germline, CDR1 LGHNA and CDR2 YSLEER. This CDR3 is built from 15 residues. The CDR3 protein is CASSQDLMSARGYTF. DNA for the CDR3: TGCGCCAGCAGCCAAGATCTTATGAGTGCCAGGGGCTACACCTTC.

The V gene is TRBV6-5, the J gene TRBJ1-1; TRBD1 aligns across 8 bases. Germline V gives CDR1 MNHEY, CDR2 SVGAGI. The CDR3 has 12 amino acids. The trim removed 4 bases at V and 11 bases at J, leaving 6 bases unmatched. As DNA, the CDR3 is TGTGCCAGCAGTTTTCAGGGGGCGCGGGCTTTCTTT. It translates to CASSFQGARAFF.

V usage is TRBV6-1 and J usage is TRBJ1-2; D not resolved. The CDR3 is made up of 13 amino acids. With 5 bases removed from V and 1 base from J, the gap between germline ends came to 8 bases. Germline CDR1 MNHNS, CDR2 SASEGT. CDR3 bases: TGTGCCAGCAGTAAGGACGGTAACTATGGCTACACCTTC. Protein: CASSKDGNYGYTF.

The chain links TRBV5-1 to TRBJ2-7, with D unclear. V lost 5 bases, J lost 3 bases, and 18 bases lay in between. The germline V gene encodes CDR1 SGHRS and CDR2 YFSETQ. The CDR3 spans 15 residues. CDR3 nucleotide sequence: TGCGCCAGCAGGGGTGCTGGCCCGCAGGTCTACGAGCAGTACTTC. Amino acids: CASRGAGPQVYEQYF. The variable domain in full, with the rest retrieved from reference TRBV5-1 and TRBJ2-7, is KAGVTQTPRYLIKTRGQQVTLSCSPISGHRSVSWYQQTPGQGLQFLFEYFSETQRNKGNFPGRFSGRQFSNSRSEMNVSTLELGDSALYLCASRGAGPQVYEQYFGPGTRLTVT.

The V call is TRBV21-1, the J call TRBJ2-7; the table assigns TRBD1, which was not confirmed against the DNA. TRBV21-1 counts as a pseudogene. The CDR3 consists of 16 residues. The CDR3 DNA follows: TGTGCCAGCAGCAAAGCCGGGACAGGGGGTTCCTACGAGCAGTACTTC. Translating it yields CASSKAGTGGSYEQYF.

The J gene is TRBJ1-1, the V gene TRBV5-1; D uncertain. This CDR3 has 14 amino acids. V dropped 0 bases and J dropped 6 bases, with 12 bases sitting between them. In germline, CDR1 is SGHRS, CDR2 YFSETQ. CDR3 amino acids: CASSLEANYAEAFF. As DNA, the CDR3 is TGCGCCAGCAGCTTGGAAGCGAATTACGCTGAAGCTTTCTTT.

This clone was counted a single time. This chain uses TRBV2 with TRBJ1-2; TRBD1 is a possible D gene (6 bases). The ends were cut back, 5 bases at V and 5 bases at J, with 21 bases in the middle. Germline lookup yields CDR1 SNHLY and CDR2 FYNNEI. The length of the CDR3 is 16 residues. CDR3 sequence: CASSFAGEKLWYGYTF. CDR3 nucleotides: TGTGCCAGCAGTTTCGCAGGGGAGAAACTATGGTATGGCTACACCTTC.

The J gene is TRBJ2-7, the V gene TRBV4-2, with 10 bases fitting TRBD2. CDR1 and CDR2 from the germline V gene are LGHNA and YNFKEQ. CDR3 length equals 20 residues. J was trimmed by 3 bases and V by 0 bases; bases with no gene match: 17. CDR3 region: CASSQDRQLAGHSGNYEQYF. CDR3 bases: TGTGCCAGCAGCCAAGATCGGCAACTAGCGGGACACTCAGGGAACTACGAGCAGTACTTC.

This clone came up a few times. This chain connects TRBV4-2 to TRBJ2-5; the match to TRBD2 covers 12 bases. With V trimmed by 0 bases and J by 5 bases, 7 bases remained unmatched. The CDR3 spans 17 residues. Germline V gene sequence: CDR1 LGHNA, CDR2 YNFKEQ. The CDR3, as DNA: TGTGCCAGCAGCCAAGAGACTAGCGGGAGTCGGGGGGAGACCCAGTACTTC. Protein product: CASSQETSGSRGETQYF.

J is TRBJ2-5 and V is TRBV5-1, with 7 bases aligning to TRBD2. The CDR3 has 15 amino acids. After removal of 0 bases from V and 2 bases from J, the junction contained 4 bases not matched to a gene. CDR1 is SGHRS, CDR2 YFSETQ, per germline. CDR3 region: CASSLVWGGQETQYF. CDR3 nucleotide sequence: TGCGCCAGCAGCTTGGTTTGGGGAGGGCAAGAGACCCAGTACTTC. Together with reference TRBV5-1 and TRBJ2-5, the CDR3 gives the full variable domain: KAGVTQTPRYLIKTRGQQVTLSCSPISGHRSVSWYQQTPGQGLQFLFEYFSETQRNKGNFPGRFSGRQFSNSRSEMNVSTLELGDSALYLCASSLVWGGQETQYFGPGTRLLVL.